A single sample gave rise to the 25 T cell receptor beta chains below, sequenced in a study of glioma-infiltrating T cells. Amplification of TCR alpha and beta CDR3 regions from RNA used iRepertoire nested multiplex PCR. MiXCR, applied by TCRdb to the multiplex PCR reads, yields one record per CDR3 protein. The sample shows around 190,000 distinct CDR3 sequences, around 40% of them seen only once. Input material: glioma tissue, nonneoplastic brain tissue, or PBMCs (not recorded which). The receptors originated from a human donor with low-grade glioma or glioblastoma, undergoing nonglioma brain surgery, or in good health (not recorded which).

The chain recombines TRBV12-3 or TRBV12-4 with TRBJ2-6; D is possibly TRBD2 (6 bases). The V end lost 0 bases, the J end lost 1 base, and 10 bases lay between the germline ends. The CDR3 totals 17 residues. CDR3 protein: CASSLAGLESGANVLTF. The DNA for the CDR3 is TGTGCCAGCAGTTTAGCGGGACTGGAGTCTGGGGCCAACGTCCTGACTTTC.

About this clonotype: At one end, the junction sequence differs from germline, possibly due to a read error. The chain links TRBV2 to TRBJ1-6; D call uncertain. CDR1 and CDR2 from the germline V gene are SNHLY and FYNNEI. There are 15 residues in the CDR3. CDR3 nucleotides: TGTGCCAGCAGCAGACCCGGGGAGGCTAATTCACCCCTCAACTTT. This sequence encodes CASSRPGEANSPLNF.

Details on this clonotype: Relative to the germline gene, one junction end is altered; a read error may explain this. The V and J genes are TRBV15 and TRBJ2-5; tentative D call: TRBD2 (6 bases). The CDR3 length is 13 residues. The germline gives CDR1 LNHNV, CDR2 YYDKDF (reference sequence). In DNA, the CDR3 is TGTGCCACCAGCAGAGACCGCCGGGAGACCAAGTACTTC. Translating gives CATSRDRRETKYF. The complete variable domain, with remaining parts taken from reference TRBV15 and TRBJ2-5, reads DAMVIQNPRYQVTQFGKPVTLSCSQTLNHNVMYWYQQKSSQAPKLLFHYYDKDFNNEADTPDNFQSRRPNTSFCFLDIRSPGLGDTAMYLCATSRDRRETKYFGPGTRLLVL.

A few counts support this clonotype. V usage is TRBV6-1 and J usage is TRBJ2-7; D may correspond to TRBD1 or TRBD2 (5 bases each). In germline, CDR1 is MNHNS, CDR2 SASEGT. Trimming pared 9 bases from V and 0 bases from J, leaving 12 bases between. CDR3 length: 13 amino acids. As DNA, the CDR3 is TGTGCCAGGGGGACGGGGAGCTCCTACGAGCAGTACTTC. Translation: CARGTGSSYEQYF.

This clonotype occurred a few times. This may come from a read error, since a much larger clone is one base off. This sequence joins TRBV20-1 and TRBJ1-5; D remains unclear. The CDR3 spans 12 residues. Germline V lookup: CDR1 DFQATT, CDR2 SNEGSKA (reference sequence). Trimming shortened V by 3 bases and J by 8 bases, and 11 bases separated the two germline ends. CDR3 nucleotide sequence: TGCAGTGCTAGGAACGGAGATAAGCCCCAGCATTTT. This codes for CSARNGDKPQHF.

For the CDR3, the DNA is TGTGCCAGCAGCCCCTGGACAGGTGCCTACCGGGAGACCCAGTACTTC. This gives the protein CASSPWTGAYRETQYF. The gene calls are TRBV7-2 and TRBJ2-5; 7 bases line up with TRBD1. This CDR3 has 16 amino acids. CDR1 and CDR2 from the germline V gene are SGHTA and FQGNSA. The V segment lost 5 bases and the J segment 5 bases; nucleotides outside the gene matches: 14.

With respect to this clonotype: This may come from a read error, since a much larger clone is one base off. V is TRBV2 and J is TRBJ2-7; D is undetermined. CDR3 length equals 12 residues. Trimming shortened V by 1 base and J by 11 bases, and 12 bases separated the two germline ends. Germline CDR1 and CDR2: SNHLY and FYNNEI. The CDR3 is CASSEGREEKYF. The CDR3 bases are TGTGCCAGCAGTGAAGGACGAGAAGAGAAGTACTTC.

About this clonotype itself: Given a much more abundant clone one base away, this may be a read error. The chain recombines TRBV28 with TRBJ2-7; 8 positions match TRBD1. The V gene end was trimmed by 4 bases and the J gene end by 3 bases; junction bases not matched to a gene: 5. CDR3 length equals 14 residues. In germline, CDR1 is MDHEN, CDR2 SYDVKM. Here the CDR3 DNA reads TGTGCCAGCAGTTCCAGGGGGCAGTTCTACGAGCAGTACTTC. It codes for CASSSRGQFYEQYF.

J is TRBJ1-1 and V is TRBV30; D is unresolved. With 4 bases removed from V and 0 bases from J, the gap between germline ends came to 3 bases. This CDR3 comprises 11 residues. Germline CDR1 GTSNPN, CDR2 SVGIG (reference sequence). DNA for the CDR3: TGTGCCTGGACTGTGAACACTGAAGCTTTCTTT. Translated, it gives CAWTVNTEAFF.

This chain joins TRBV5-4 and TRBJ2-5; D unclear. V was cut by 4 bases and J by 3 bases, with 13 bases left in between. Germline loops: CDR1 SGHNT, CDR2 YYREEE (reference sequence). This CDR3 comprises 14 residues. The CDR3 bases are TGTGCCAGCAGCCTTCCTGGACCTAAAGAGACCCAGTACTTC. It is translated as CASSLPGPKETQYF.

This clonotype was seen a few times. The chain recombines TRBV10-2 with TRBJ2-1; 12 bases fit TRBD2. After removal of 1 base from V and 4 bases from J, the junction contained 5 bases not matched to a gene. The CDR3 contains 17 residues. Germline V gives CDR1 WSHSY, CDR2 SAAADI. The CDR3 reads CASSEFPSGREYNEQFF. The CDR3 bases are TGCGCCAGCAGTGAGTTCCCTAGCGGGAGGGAGTACAATGAGCAGTTCTTC.

A remark on this clonotype: A read error may explain this, as a much larger clone is one base away. The V and J genes are TRBV25-1 and TRBJ2-5; the D gene is possibly TRBD2 (6 bases). The CDR3 runs to 14 residues. From germline, CDR1 is MGHDK and CDR2 SYGVNS. CDR3 in amino acids: CACSESGREETQYF. The CDR3 DNA follows: TGTGCCTGCAGTGAATCGGGCCGGGAGGAGACCCAGTACTTC.

This clonotype was found many times. The chain couples TRBV20-1 to TRBJ2-7; D uncertain. Germline CDR1 DFQATT, CDR2 SNEGSKA (reference sequence). The ends were cut back, 0 bases at V and 3 bases at J, with 9 bases in the middle. The CDR3 runs 13 residues. The CDR3 reads CSARDPQDYEQYF. CDR3 sequence (DNA): TGCAGTGCTAGAGATCCGCAGGACTACGAGCAGTACTTC.

The sample holds a few counts of this clonotype. The V call is TRBV4-1, the J call TRBJ2-3, with D perhaps assigned TRBD1 or TRBD2 (5 bases each). The germline V and J ends were trimmed by 0 bases and 4 bases, with 14 bases remaining between them. The germline V gene has CDR1 MGHRA and CDR2 YSYEKL. The CDR3 consists of 16 residues. CDR3 amino acids: CASSQEGVGVPDTQYF. The CDR3 nucleotides are TGCGCCAGCAGCCAAGAAGGGGTGGGAGTCCCAGATACGCAGTATTTT.

On this clonotype itself: A much larger clonotype is one base distant, so this may be a read error. The chain couples TRBV7-9 to TRBJ2-7, with D possibly called TRBD1 or TRBD2 (6 bases each). The CDR3 consists of 13 residues. Germline-derived CDR1 and CDR2 are SEHNR and FQNEAQ (reference sequence). V was cut by 11 bases and J by 4 bases, with 18 bases left in between. This CDR3 is CAGKRGEEYEQYF. The CDR3 DNA reads as TGTGCCGGCAAGAGGGGGGAAGAGTACGAGCAGTACTTC. Full variable domain (rest looked up from reference TRBV7-9 and TRBJ2-7): DTGVSQNPRHKITKRGQNVTFRCDPISEHNRLYWYRQTLGQGPEFLTYFQNEAQLEKSRLLSDRFSAERPKGSFSTLEIQRTEQGDSAMYLCAGKRGEEYEQYFGPGTRLTVT.

The chain is built from TRBV19 and TRBJ2-5; TRBD2 might be the D (6 bases). Trimming cost V 3 bases and J 4 bases, with 9 bases left between them. The CDR3 is 13 amino acids. The germline V gene has CDR1 LNHDA and CDR2 SQIVND (reference sequence). CDR3 sequence (DNA): TGTGCCAGTAGTATGGATAGCGGAGAGACCCAGTACTTC. Residues: CASSMDSGETQYF.

This clonotype was counted ten times or more. The chain has TRBV6-1 and TRBJ2-5; D uncertain. This CDR3 contains 12 residues. CDR1 and CDR2 from the germline V gene are MNHNS and SASEGT. Trimming stripped 5 bases from V and 4 bases from J, with 8 bases between. CDR3 nucleotides: TGTGCCAGCAGTCCTAATATAGAGACCCAGTACTTC. Its protein is CASSPNIETQYF.

This clonotype appeared a single time. A single base separates this from a much larger clone, so it may be a read error. This chain connects TRBV7-2 to TRBJ2-5, with a tentative D call TRBD2 (6 bases). V was shortened by 5 bases and J by 5 bases, with 15 bases between the two germline ends. The germline gives CDR1 SGHTA, CDR2 FQGNSA. The CDR3 runs 14 residues. In DNA, the CDR3 is TGTGCCAGCAGCGTAAAGACTAGTTCTGAGACCCAGTACTTC. This gives the protein CASSVKTSSETQYF.

The chain links TRBV12-3 or TRBV12-4 to TRBJ1-5; D remains unclear. The V end was cut by 3 bases, the J end by 6 bases, with 12 bases between. CDR3 length: 14 amino acids. In DNA, the CDR3 is TGTGCCAGCAGTTTCTCGGATGCGGTTCAGCCCCAGCATTTT. Translated: CASSFSDAVQPQHF.

This clonotype was recorded only once. A much larger clone lies one base from this, so it may be a read error. This sequence joins TRBV12-3 or TRBV12-4 and TRBJ1-1; D is perhaps TRBD1 (5 bases). V shed 6 bases and J shed 11 bases, with 16 bases lying between them. The CDR3 runs to 12 residues. The CDR3 bases are TGTGCCAGCAGAAAACGGACATATTACGCTTTCTTT. Amino acid sequence: CASRKRTYYAFF.

This clonotype was seen ten or more times. The chain recombines TRBV7-9 with TRBJ2-3; D is undetermined. Looked up from germline, CDR1 is SEHNR and CDR2 is FQNEAQ (reference sequence). This CDR3 is built from 11 residues. Trimming shortened V by 5 bases and J by 3 bases, and 3 bases separated the two germline ends. The CDR3 spells CASSETDTQYF. The CDR3 bases are TGTGCCAGCAGCGAAACAGATACGCAGTATTTT.

The J gene is TRBJ2-3, the V gene TRBV6-1; D is ambiguous. There are 12 residues in the CDR3. Trimming took 5 bases from V and 5 from J, leaving 8 bases between them. CDR1 is MNHNS, CDR2 SASEGT, per germline. In DNA form, the CDR3 reads TGTGCCAGCAGTAGTAGAGTAGATACGCAGTATTTT. Its protein is CASSSRVDTQYF.

This clonotype came up a few times. The genes are TRBV5-4 and TRBJ1-2; no clear D gene. There are 14 residues in the CDR3. V gave up 3 bases and J gave up 8 bases, with 17 bases separating them. Germline CDR1 and CDR2: SGHNT and YYREEE (reference sequence). For the CDR3, the DNA is TGTGCCAGCAGCTCCCCATCGGGAGACGGCGGCTACACCTTC. Protein product: CASSSPSGDGGYTF.

The genes are TRBV4-2 and TRBJ2-7; 13 bases fit TRBD2. Germline CDR1 reads LGHNA; CDR2 reads YNFKEQ. CDR3 length: 17 amino acids. Trimming at V came to 0 bases and at J to 4 bases, leaving 6 bases not matched to a gene. The CDR3 is CASSQEPGLAGVYEQYF. The CDR3, as DNA: TGTGCCAGCAGCCAAGAACCCGGACTAGCGGGAGTATACGAGCAGTACTTC.

This clonotype was seen a single time. The chain joins TRBV29-1 to TRBJ2-3; D unclear. Germline V gives CDR1 SQVTM, CDR2 ANQGSEA. Trimming took 0 bases from V and 0 from J, leaving 10 bases between them. The CDR3 covers 15 residues. The CDR3 nucleotides are TGCAGCGTTGAAGATAAGAGCTGGAGCACAGATACGCAGTATTTT. It codes for CSVEDKSWSTDTQYF.